The rows below give T cell receptor beta chains drawn from one sample of a study of radiotherapy plus CTLA-4 blockade in lung cancer. Assay: immunoSEQ multiplex PCR; the TCRdb copy retains only in-frame clones and omits some. The data contain more than 90,000 clones, approximately 80% of them singletons. The source was peripheral blood, collected from a patient treated with radiotherapy plus ipilimumab. The receptors stem from a human donor with non-small cell lung cancer that progressed on radiotherapy plus ipilimumab. Some clones in this sample may be carry-over from other donors' samples. The CDR3 runs from the conserved cysteine through the conserved F or W. The D gene is left open where the match is weak. A clone size is listed for some rows: how often the clone was seen (once, few, many), or a class if it is expanded.

j_call	clone_size	v_call	d_call	cdr3_aa	cdr3_nt
TRBJ1-1	few	TRBV4-3	TRBD1	CASSQDKGQGLNEAFF	TGCGCCAGCAGCCAAGATAAGGGACAGGGATTGAATGAAGCTTTCTTT
TRBJ2-5	once	TRBV7-3	TRBD1	CASSLGTGGGSETQYF	TGTGCCAGCAGCCTTGGGACAGGCGGTGGGAGCGAGACCCAGTACTTC
TRBJ2-1	.	TRBV30	TRBD1	CAWSRPGQGFGEQFF	TGTGCCTGGAGTCGACCGGGACAGGGGTTCGGTGAGCAGTTCTTC
TRBJ1-3	.	TRBV5-6	TRBD1	CASSYGTGFIAGNTIYF	TGTGCCAGCAGCTACGGGACAGGGTTTATAGCTGGAAACACCATATATTTT
TRBJ1-1	.	TRBV6-1	.	CASSEAPRALNTEAFF	TGTGCCAGCAGTGAAGCGCCCCGGGCCTTGAACACTGAAGCTTTCTTT
TRBJ1-6	.	TRBV19	TRBD1	CASSDGQGRNSPLHF	TGTGCCAGTAGTGACGGACAGGGGAGGAATTCACCCCTCCACTTT
TRBJ2-4	.	TRBV4-3	.	CASSQLNRAPKNIQYF	TGCGCCAGCAGCCAGCTCAACCGGGCGCCGAAAAACATTCAGTACTTC
TRBJ1-2	.	TRBV5-8	.	CASSLSSHGGYTF	TGTGCCAGCAGCTTGTCTTCCCACGGAGGCTACACCTTC
TRBJ2-2	.	TRBV4-3	TRBD2	CASSGPGGQTGELFF	TGCGCCAGCAGCGGGCCGGGGGGGCAAACCGGGGAGCTGTTTTTT
TRBJ2-3	.	TRBV6-4	TRBD2	CASSAGLATDTQYF	TGTGCCAGCAGTGCGGGACTAGCCACAGATACGCAGTATTTT
TRBJ2-5	.	TRBV7-2	.	CASSLSETQYF	TGTGCCAGCAGCTTATCCGAGACCCAGTACTTC
TRBJ2-7	.	TRBV19	.	CASSLDSYEQYF	TGTGCCAGTAGTTTGGACAGCTACGAGCAGTACTTC
TRBJ1-2	.	TRBV10-3	.	CAITDPGGYTF	TGTGCCATCACAGACCCGGGAGGCTACACCTTC
TRBJ2-1	.	TRBV4-1	.	CASSQGGMSYNEQFF	TGCGCCAGCAGCCAAGGGGGGATGTCCTACAATGAGCAGTTCTTC
TRBJ2-5	once	TRBV2	TRBD1	CASLDRVPGETQYF	TGTGCCAGCCTTGACAGGGTCCCCGGAGAGACCCAGTACTTC
TRBJ1-2	few	TRBV9	TRBD1	CASSVGGGPSYGYTF	TGTGCCAGCAGCGTAGGAGGGGGCCCGTCCTATGGCTACACCTTC
TRBJ2-3	.	TRBV11-2	.	CASSLDRWGTDTQYF	TGTGCCAGCAGCTTAGATCGTTGGGGAACAGATACGCAGTATTTT
TRBJ2-2	.	TRBV6-1	.	CASSKTGDTGELFF	TGTGCCAGCAGCAAGACAGGCGACACCGGGGAGCTGTTTTTT
TRBJ1-5	.	TRBV19	.	CASGTGYSNQPQHF	TGTGCCTCGGGGACGGGTTATAGCAATCAGCCCCAGCATTTT
TRBJ1-6	once	TRBV4-3	.	CASSQVWSSYNSPLHF	TGCGCCAGCAGCCAAGTATGGAGCTCCTATAATTCACCCCTCCACTTT
TRBJ2-7	.	TRBV6-5	.	CASSPRPSADYEQYF	TGTGCCAGCAGTCCCCGGCCATCAGCAGACTACGAGCAGTACTTC
TRBJ2-7	.	TRBV29-1	TRBD2	CSVALGLAYYEQYF	TGCAGCGTTGCATTAGGACTAGCGTACTACGAGCAGTACTTC
TRBJ1-5	.	TRBV5-1	.	CASSLAGHINQPQHF	TGCGCCAGCAGCTTAGCGGGGCATATCAATCAGCCCCAGCATTTT